The rows below give T cell receptor beta chains drawn from one sample of a study of T cell changes during pregnancy in multiple sclerosis. Clones were sequenced by immunoSEQ multiplex PCR, and TCRdb holds only the in-frame ones, with some missing. Of 80,000 to 100,000 clones detected, 90% appear once; the ten largest clones hold roughly 0.77%. Sample: peripheral blood, taken in the second trimester of pregnancy. The receptors were gathered from a female donor in good health, enrolled as a control in a pregnancy study. CDR3s include the opening cysteine and the closing phenylalanine or tryptophan. The D gene is left open where the match is weak. Not every row has a clone size; where given, it reads once, few, many or a size class.

>TRBJ2-3|TRBV2|NA|NA
CASSYRAEGTDTQYF
TGTGCCAGCAGTTACAGGGCGGAGGGCACAGATACGCAGTATTTT
>TRBJ2-7|TRBV6-1|NA|TRBD2
CASNRGRGEQYF
TGTGCCAGCAACCGCGGGAGGGGCGAGCAGTACTTC
>TRBJ2-3|TRBV5-1|NA|TRBD1
CASSLEGQGDTDTQYF
TGCGCCAGCAGCTTGGAAGGACAGGGCGACACAGATACGCAGTATTTT
>TRBJ1-2|TRBV5-8|NA|TRBD1
CASSQRGQGAVSHGYTF
TGTGCCAGCAGCCAGAGGGGGCAGGGGGCGGTTTCCCATGGCTACACCTTC
>TRBJ1-4|TRBV6-5|NA|TRBD1
CASSYASGGREKLFF
TGTGCCAGCAGTTACGCGTCAGGGGGTAGGGAAAAACTGTTTTTT
>TRBJ2-3|TRBV6-4|NA|TRBD1
CASSDSETGGADTQYF
TGTGCCAGCAGTGACTCCGAGACAGGGGGCGCCGATACGCAGTATTTT
>TRBJ1-3|TRBV27|NA|TRBD1
CASSRQGVSGNTIYF
TGTGCCAGCAGCCGACAGGGCGTCTCTGGAAACACCATATATTTT
>TRBJ1-1|TRBV11-3|NA|NA
CASSSRNTEAFF
TGTGCCAGCAGCTCCCGGAACACTGAAGCTTTCTTT
>TRBJ1-4|TRBV10-1|NA|NA
CASSRGRGEKLFF
TGCGCCAGCAGCCGCGGGCGCGGAGAAAAACTGTTTTTT
>TRBJ1-1|TRBV11-2|NA|NA
CASSLIPTVGTEAFF
TGTGCCAGCAGCTTAATCCCCACAGTGGGCACTGAAGCTTTCTTT
>TRBJ2-7|TRBV4-1|NA|NA
CASSQRQSSYEQYF
TGCGCCAGCAGCCAAAGACAGAGCTCCTACGAGCAGTACTTC
>TRBJ1-6|TRBV5-1|NA|NA
CASSDESTGPNSPLHF
TGCGCCAGCAGCGACGAATCGACAGGACCTAATTCACCCCTCCACTTT
>TRBJ2-7|TRBV11-1|few|NA
CASSSSGGNEQYF
NA
>TRBJ2-1|TRBV11-2|NA|NA
CASSLAITGSSEQFF
TGTGCCAGCAGCTTAGCCATAACAGGGTCTAGCGAGCAGTTCTTC
>TRBJ1-5|TRBV4-3|once|NA
CASSQDFNSNQPQHF
TGCGCCAGCAGCCAAGATTTTAATAGCAATCAGCCCCAGCATTTT
>TRBJ2-5|TRBV7-9|NA|TRBD2
CASSPTSGRVPETQYF
TGTGCCAGCAGCCCAACTAGCGGGAGGGTCCCAGAGACCCAGTACTTC
>TRBJ1-1|TRBV6-5|NA|TRBD1
CASGGQSLEAFF
TGTGCCAGCGGGGGACAGAGCCTTGAAGCTTTCTTT
>TRBJ2-1|TRBV5-1|NA|TRBD2
CASAAGGSGEQFF
TGCGCCAGCGCAGCGGGAGGGAGCGGGGAGCAGTTCTTC
>TRBJ1-1|TRBV7-9|once|NA
CASTRGGFTEAFF
TGTGCCTCCACAAGGGGGGGCTTCACTGAAGCTTTCTTT
>TRBJ2-5|TRBV18|NA|NA
CASSPSNQETQYF
TGTGCCAGCTCACCCAGTAACCAAGAGACCCAGTACTTC
>TRBJ2-3|TRBV19|once|NA
CASSIRTGRDTDTQYF
TGTGCCAGTAGTATACGGACAGGGAGGGACACAGATACGCAGTATTTT
>TRBJ1-2|TRBV6-1|NA|TRBD1
CASSEGDRGRSYGYTF
TGTGCCAGCAGTGAAGGGGACAGGGGGCGAAGCTATGGCTACACCTTC
>TRBJ1-2|TRBV7-9|once|TRBD1
CASSILPGQGFYGYTF
TGTGCCAGCAGCATCTTACCGGGACAGGGATTCTATGGCTACACCTTC
>TRBJ1-1|TRBV11-2|NA|TRBD1
CASSLVDSGDRDGEAFF
TGTGCCAGCAGCTTAGTTGACTCCGGTGACAGGGACGGCGAAGCTTTCTTT
>TRBJ2-3|TRBV5-1|NA|TRBD2
CASSRAGGWSSTDTQYF
TGCGCCAGCAGCCGGGCGGGGGGGTGGTCAAGCACAGATACGCAGTATTTT
>TRBJ2-1|TRBV7-2|NA|TRBD2
CASSSGLAGGLNEQFF
TGTGCCAGCAGCTCCGGACTAGCGGGGGGTCTCAATGAGCAGTTCTTC
>TRBJ1-5|TRBV7-8|NA|TRBD1
CASTLLTGSGQPQHF
TGTGCCAGCACCCTTTTGACAGGGTCCGGGCAGCCCCAGCATTTT
>TRBJ2-3|TRBV7-2|NA|NA
CASSWATSSSTDTQYF
TGTGCCAGCAGCTGGGCTACATCGTCGAGCACAGATACGCAGTATTTT
>TRBJ2-2|TRBV4-2|NA|TRBD1
CASSRQGAGTGELFF
TGTGCCAGCAGCCGCCAGGGGGCGGGAACCGGGGAGCTGTTTTTT
>TRBJ1-1|TRBV19|NA|NA
CASSTAKPTGLNTEAFF
TGTGCCAGTAGTACCGCCAAACCGACAGGATTGAACACTGAAGCTTTCTTT
>TRBJ2-7|TRBV7-8|NA|TRBD2
CASSPAPGTSGFYEQYF
TGTGCCAGCAGCCCAGCGCCTGGGACTAGCGGATTCTACGAGCAGTACTTC
>TRBJ1-1|TRBV29-1|NA|TRBD1
CSVRDSEAFF
TGCAGCGTGAGGGACAGCGAAGCTTTCTTT
>TRBJ2-7|TRBV7-2|NA|NA
CASSLEGQGFYEQYF
TGTGCCAGCAGCTTAGAAGGCCAGGGATTCTACGAGCAGTACTTC
>TRBJ1-5|TRBV10-1|NA|NA
CASSRDIDQPQHF
TGCGCCAGCAGCCGGGACATTGATCAGCCCCAGCATTTT
>TRBJ2-3|TRBV19|NA|NA
CASSLRLAPDTQYF
TGTGCCAGTAGTCTTCGACTGGCTCCAGATACGCAGTATTTT
>TRBJ1-2|TRBV29-1|NA|TRBD1
CSVGTGYGYTF
TGCAGCGTTGGGACAGGGTATGGCTACACCTTC
>TRBJ2-3|TRBV9|NA|NA
CASSVVDRLTDTQYF
TGTGCCAGCAGCGTAGTGGACAGACTCACAGATACGCAGTATTTT
>TRBJ2-5|TRBV6-1|NA|NA
CASSEGSEETQYF
TGTGCCAGCAGTGAAGGTAGTGAAGAGACCCAGTACTTC
>TRBJ2-1|TRBV27|NA|NA
CASSFPAGDYNEQFF
TGTGCCAGCAGTTTCCCGGCAGGGGACTACAATGAGCAGTTCTTC